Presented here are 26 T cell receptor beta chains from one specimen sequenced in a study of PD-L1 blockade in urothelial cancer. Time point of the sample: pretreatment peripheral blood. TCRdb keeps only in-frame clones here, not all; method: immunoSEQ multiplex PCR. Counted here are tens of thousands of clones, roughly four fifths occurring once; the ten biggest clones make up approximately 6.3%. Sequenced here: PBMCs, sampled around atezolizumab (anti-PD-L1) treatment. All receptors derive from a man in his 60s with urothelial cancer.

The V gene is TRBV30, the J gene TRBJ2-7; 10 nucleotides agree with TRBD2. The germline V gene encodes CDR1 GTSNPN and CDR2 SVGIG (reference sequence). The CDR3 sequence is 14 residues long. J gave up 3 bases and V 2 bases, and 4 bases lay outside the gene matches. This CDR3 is CAWSWPSGGYEQYF. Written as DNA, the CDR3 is TGTGCCTGGAGTTGGCCTAGCGGGGGCTACGAGCAGTACTTC.

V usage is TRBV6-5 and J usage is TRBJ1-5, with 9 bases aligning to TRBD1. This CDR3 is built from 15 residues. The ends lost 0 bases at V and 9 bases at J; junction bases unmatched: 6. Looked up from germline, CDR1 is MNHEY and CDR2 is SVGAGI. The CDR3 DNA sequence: TGTGCCAGCAGTTACTCGACAGGGGGGATATGGCCCCAGCATTTT. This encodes CASSYSTGGIWPQHF.

The CDR3 here is CASSLEPGQDTDTQYF. CDR3 DNA: TGCGCCAGCAGCTTGGAACCGGGACAGGACACAGATACGCAGTATTTT. This chain joins TRBV5-1 and TRBJ2-3; 8 bases map to TRBD1. The CDR3 is 16 amino acids. The germline gives CDR1 SGHRS, CDR2 YFSETQ. V was clipped by 0 bases and J by 2 bases; unmatched bases: 5. The complete variable domain, with remaining parts taken from reference TRBV5-1 and TRBJ2-3, reads KAGVTQTPRYLIKTRGQQVTLSCSPISGHRSVSWYQQTPGQGLQFLFEYFSETQRNKGNFPGRFSGRQFSNSRSEMNVSTLELGDSALYLCASSLEPGQDTDTQYFGPGTRLTVL.

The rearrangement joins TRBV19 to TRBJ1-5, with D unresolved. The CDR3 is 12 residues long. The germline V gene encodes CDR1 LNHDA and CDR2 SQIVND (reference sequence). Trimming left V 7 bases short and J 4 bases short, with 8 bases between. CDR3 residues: CASMAQNQPQHF. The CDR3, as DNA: TGTGCCAGTATGGCACAGAATCAGCCCCAGCATTTT.

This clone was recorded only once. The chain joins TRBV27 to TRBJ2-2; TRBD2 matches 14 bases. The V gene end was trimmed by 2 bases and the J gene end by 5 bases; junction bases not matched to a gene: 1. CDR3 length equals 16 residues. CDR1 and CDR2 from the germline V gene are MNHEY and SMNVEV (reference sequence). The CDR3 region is CASSLRTSGGTGELFF. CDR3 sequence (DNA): TGTGCCAGCAGTTTAAGGACTAGCGGGGGGACCGGGGAGCTGTTTTTT.

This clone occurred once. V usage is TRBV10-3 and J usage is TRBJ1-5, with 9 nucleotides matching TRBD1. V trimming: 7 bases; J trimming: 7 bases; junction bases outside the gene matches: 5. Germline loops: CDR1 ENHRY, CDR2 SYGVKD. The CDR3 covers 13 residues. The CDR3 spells CAITPTGGQPQHF. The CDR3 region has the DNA TGTGCCATCACCCCGACAGGGGGGCAGCCCCAGCATTTT.

CDR3 nucleotides: TGTGCCAGCACCATACCGGACTCGAGCACAGATACGCAGTATTTT. Translated, it gives CASTIPDSSTDTQYF. The chain recombines TRBV28 with TRBJ2-3, with D perhaps matching TRBD2 (5 bases). This CDR3 is 15 amino acids long. The germline V gene has CDR1 MDHEN and CDR2 SYDVKM. Trimming shortened V by 7 bases and J by 0 bases, and 14 bases separated the two germline ends.

CDR3 loop: CASSLGRENYGYTF. CDR3 nucleotide sequence: TGTGCCAGCAGCTTAGGCAGGGAAAACTATGGCTACACCTTC. The gene calls are TRBV13 and TRBJ1-2; weak D call: TRBD1 (5 bases). The CDR3 is made up of 14 amino acids. Between the trimmed V and J ends, which lost 0 bases and 2 bases, there was a span of 7 bases. Per the germline V gene, CDR1 is PRHDT and CDR2 is FYEKMQ (reference sequence).

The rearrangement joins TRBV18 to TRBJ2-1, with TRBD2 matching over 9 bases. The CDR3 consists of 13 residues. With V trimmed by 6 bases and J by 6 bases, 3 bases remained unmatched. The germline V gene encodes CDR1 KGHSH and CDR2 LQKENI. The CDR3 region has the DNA TGTGCCAGCTCGGGACTAGCTGGCAATGAGCAGTTCTTC. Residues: CASSGLAGNEQFF. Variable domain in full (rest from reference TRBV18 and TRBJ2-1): NAGVMQNPRHLVRRRGQEARLRCSPMKGHSHVYWYRQLPEEGLKFMVYLQKENIIDESGMPKERFSAEFPKEGPSILRIQQVVRGDSAAYFCASSGLAGNEQFFGPGTRLTVL.

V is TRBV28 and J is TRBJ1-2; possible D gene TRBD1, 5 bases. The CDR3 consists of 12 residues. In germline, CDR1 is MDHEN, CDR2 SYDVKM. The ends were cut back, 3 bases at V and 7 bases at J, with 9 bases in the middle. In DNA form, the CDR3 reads TGTGCCAGCAGTTTCGGACACTCTGGCTACACCTTC. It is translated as CASSFGHSGYTF.

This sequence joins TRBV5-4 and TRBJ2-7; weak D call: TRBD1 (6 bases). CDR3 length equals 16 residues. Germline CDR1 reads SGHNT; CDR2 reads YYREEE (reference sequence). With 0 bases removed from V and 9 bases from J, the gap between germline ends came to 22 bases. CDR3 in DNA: TGTGCCAGCAGCTTGGGGGCCGGGACACAGCCCGCTGGGCAGTACTTC. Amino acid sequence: CASSLGAGTQPAGQYF.

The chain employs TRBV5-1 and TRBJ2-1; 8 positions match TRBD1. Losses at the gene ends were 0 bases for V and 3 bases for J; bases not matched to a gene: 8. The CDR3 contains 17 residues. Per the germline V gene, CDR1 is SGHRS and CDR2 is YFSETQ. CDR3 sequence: CASSLGTGGIVYNEQFF. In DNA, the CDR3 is TGCGCCAGCAGCTTGGGTACAGGGGGGATAGTCTACAATGAGCAGTTCTTC.

Written as DNA, the CDR3 is TGCGCCAGCAGCTTGGTTACGCAGGGCACTGAAGCTTTCTTT. Amino acid sequence: CASSLVTQGTEAFF. The chain combines TRBV5-1 with TRBJ1-1, with a possible D match to TRBD1 (5 bases). CDR1 is SGHRS, CDR2 YFSETQ, per germline. V lost 0 bases, J lost 4 bases, and 10 bases lay in between. This CDR3 contains 14 residues. Supplemented by reference TRBV5-1 and TRBJ1-1, the full variable domain reads KAGVTQTPRYLIKTRGQQVTLSCSPISGHRSVSWYQQTPGQGLQFLFEYFSETQRNKGNFPGRFSGRQFSNSRSEMNVSTLELGDSALYLCASSLVTQGTEAFFGQGTRLTVV.

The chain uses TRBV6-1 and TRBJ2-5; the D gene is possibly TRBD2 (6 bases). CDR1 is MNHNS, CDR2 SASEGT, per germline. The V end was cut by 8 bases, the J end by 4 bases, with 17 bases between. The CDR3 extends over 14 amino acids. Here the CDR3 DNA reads TGTGCCAGCGCCCAAAGCGGAGGGAGAGAGACCCAGTACTTC. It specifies CASAQSGGRETQYF.

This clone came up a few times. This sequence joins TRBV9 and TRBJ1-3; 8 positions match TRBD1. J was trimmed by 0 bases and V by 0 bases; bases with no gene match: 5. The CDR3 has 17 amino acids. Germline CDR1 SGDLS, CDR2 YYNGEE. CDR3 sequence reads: CASSVGGQAISGNTIYF. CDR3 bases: TGTGCCAGCAGCGTAGGGGGACAGGCAATCTCTGGAAACACCATATATTTT.

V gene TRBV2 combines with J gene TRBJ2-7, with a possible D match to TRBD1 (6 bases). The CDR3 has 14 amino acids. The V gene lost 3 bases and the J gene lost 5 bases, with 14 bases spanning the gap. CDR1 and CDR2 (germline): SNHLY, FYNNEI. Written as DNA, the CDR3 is TGTGCCAGCAGTGAGGGGAACAGGGAAAACGAGCAGTACTTC. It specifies CASSEGNRENEQYF.

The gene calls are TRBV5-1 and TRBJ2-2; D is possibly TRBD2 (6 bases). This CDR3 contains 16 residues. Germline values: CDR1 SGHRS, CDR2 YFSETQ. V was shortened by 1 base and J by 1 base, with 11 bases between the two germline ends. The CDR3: CASSLRVAVNTGELFF. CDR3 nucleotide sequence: TGCGCCAGCAGCTTGAGGGTAGCGGTGAACACCGGGGAGCTGTTTTTT.

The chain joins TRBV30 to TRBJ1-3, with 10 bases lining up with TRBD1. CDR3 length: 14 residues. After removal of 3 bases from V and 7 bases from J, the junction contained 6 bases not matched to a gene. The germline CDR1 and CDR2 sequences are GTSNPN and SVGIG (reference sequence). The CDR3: CAWSLTGGENTIYF. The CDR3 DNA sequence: TGTGCCTGGAGCTTGACAGGGGGCGAGAACACCATATATTTT.

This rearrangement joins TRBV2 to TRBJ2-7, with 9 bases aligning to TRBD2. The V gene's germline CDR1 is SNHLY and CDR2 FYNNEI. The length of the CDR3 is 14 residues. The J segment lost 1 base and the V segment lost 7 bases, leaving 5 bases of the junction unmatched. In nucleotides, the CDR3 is TGTGCCAGCACGTATAGCGGGGGTTCCTACGAGCAGTACTTC. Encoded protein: CASTYSGGSYEQYF.

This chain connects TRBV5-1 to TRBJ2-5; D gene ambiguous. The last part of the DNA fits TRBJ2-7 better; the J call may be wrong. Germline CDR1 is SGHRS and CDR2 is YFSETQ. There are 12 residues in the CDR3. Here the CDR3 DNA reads TGCGCCAGCAGCACCGACTCCTACGAGCAGTACTTC. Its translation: CASSTDSYEQYF.

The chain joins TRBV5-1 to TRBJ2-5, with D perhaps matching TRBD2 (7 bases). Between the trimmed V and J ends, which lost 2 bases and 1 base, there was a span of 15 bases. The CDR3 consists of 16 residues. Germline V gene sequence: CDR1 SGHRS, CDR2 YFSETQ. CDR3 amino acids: CASSLNLGGAQETQYF. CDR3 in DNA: TGCGCCAGCAGCTTAAATCTGGGGGGGGCCCAAGAGACCCAGTACTTC. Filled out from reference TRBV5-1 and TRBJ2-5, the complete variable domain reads KAGVTQTPRYLIKTRGQQVTLSCSPISGHRSVSWYQQTPGQGLQFLFEYFSETQRNKGNFPGRFSGRQFSNSRSEMNVSTLELGDSALYLCASSLNLGGAQETQYFGPGTRLLVL.

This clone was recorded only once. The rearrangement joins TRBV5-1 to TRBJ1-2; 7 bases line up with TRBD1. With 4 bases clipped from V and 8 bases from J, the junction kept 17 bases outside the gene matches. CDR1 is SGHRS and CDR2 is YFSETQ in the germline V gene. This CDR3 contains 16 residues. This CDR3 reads CASSAAGTASMGGYTF. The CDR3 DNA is TGCGCCAGCAGCGCGGCCGGGACAGCCTCCATGGGGGGCTACACCTTC.

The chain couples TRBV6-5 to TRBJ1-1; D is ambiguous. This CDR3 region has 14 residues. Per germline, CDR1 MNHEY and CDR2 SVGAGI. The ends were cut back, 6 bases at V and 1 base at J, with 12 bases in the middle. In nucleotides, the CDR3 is TGTGCCAGCAGCCAAACAACACCGAACACTGAAGCTTTCTTT. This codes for CASSQTTPNTEAFF.

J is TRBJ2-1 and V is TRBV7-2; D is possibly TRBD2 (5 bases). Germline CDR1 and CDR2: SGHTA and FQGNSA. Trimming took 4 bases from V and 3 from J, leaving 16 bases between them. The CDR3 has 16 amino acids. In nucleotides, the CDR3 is TGTGCCAGCAGCTCCGAAACTAGTAACCTCTACAATGAGCAGTTCTTC. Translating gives CASSSETSNLYNEQFF.

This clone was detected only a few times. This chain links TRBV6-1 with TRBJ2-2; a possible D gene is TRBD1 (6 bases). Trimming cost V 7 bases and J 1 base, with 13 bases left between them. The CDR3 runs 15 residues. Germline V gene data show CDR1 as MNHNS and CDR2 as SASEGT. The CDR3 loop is CASKGTRGNTGELFF. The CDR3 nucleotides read TGTGCCAGCAAAGGGACACGGGGGAACACCGGGGAGCTGTTTTTT.

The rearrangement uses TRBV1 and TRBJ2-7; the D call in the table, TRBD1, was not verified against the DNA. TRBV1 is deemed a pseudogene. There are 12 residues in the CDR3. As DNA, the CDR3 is TGCACCAGCAGCCAGACAAGGTACGAGCAGTACTTC. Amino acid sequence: CTSSQTRYEQYF.